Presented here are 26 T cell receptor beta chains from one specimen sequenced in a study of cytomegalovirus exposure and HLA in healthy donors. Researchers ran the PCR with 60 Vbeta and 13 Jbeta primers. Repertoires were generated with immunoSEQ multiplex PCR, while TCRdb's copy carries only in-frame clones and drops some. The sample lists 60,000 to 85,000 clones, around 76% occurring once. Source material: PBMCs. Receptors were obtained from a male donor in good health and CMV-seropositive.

The chain's CDR3 is CASHGGTANTGELFF. CDR3 in DNA: TGTGCCAGTCACGGCGGGACAGCTAACACCGGGGAGCTGTTTTTT. The rearrangement uses TRBV19 and TRBJ2-2, with a weak D call TRBD1 (7 bases). Trimming stripped 8 bases from V and 2 bases from J, with 15 bases between. Per the germline V gene, CDR1 is LNHDA and CDR2 is SQIVND (reference sequence). The CDR3 consists of 15 residues. The full variable domain, its missing parts supplied by reference TRBV19 and TRBJ2-2, is DGGITQSPKYLFRKEGQNVTLSCEQNLNHDAMYWYRQDPGQGLRLIYYSQIVNDFQKGDIAEGYSVSREKKESFPLTVTSAQKNPTAFYLCASHGGTANTGELFFGEGSRLTVL.

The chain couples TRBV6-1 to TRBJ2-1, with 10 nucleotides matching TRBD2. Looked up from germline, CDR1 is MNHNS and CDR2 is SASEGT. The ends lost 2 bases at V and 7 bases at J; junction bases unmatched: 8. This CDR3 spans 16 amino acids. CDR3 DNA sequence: TGTGCCAGCAGTGAAAGGGCTAGCGGGAGTAAGAATGAGCAGTTCTTC. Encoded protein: CASSERASGSKNEQFF.

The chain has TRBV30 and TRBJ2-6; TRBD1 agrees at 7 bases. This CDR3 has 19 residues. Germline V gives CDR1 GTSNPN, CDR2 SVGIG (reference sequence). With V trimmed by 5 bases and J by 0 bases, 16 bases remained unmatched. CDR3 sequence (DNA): TGTGCCTGGGATTTATCTCGACAGGGTTCACACTCTGGGGCCAACGTCCTGACTTTC. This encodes CAWDLSRQGSHSGANVLTF.

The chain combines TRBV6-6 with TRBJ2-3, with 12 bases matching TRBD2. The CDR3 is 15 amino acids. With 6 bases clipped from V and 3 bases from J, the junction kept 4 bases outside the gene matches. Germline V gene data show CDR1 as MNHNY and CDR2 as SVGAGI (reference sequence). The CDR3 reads CASSWTSGTTDTQYF. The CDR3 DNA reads TGTGCCAGCAGCTGGACTAGCGGGACAACAGATACGCAGTATTTT.

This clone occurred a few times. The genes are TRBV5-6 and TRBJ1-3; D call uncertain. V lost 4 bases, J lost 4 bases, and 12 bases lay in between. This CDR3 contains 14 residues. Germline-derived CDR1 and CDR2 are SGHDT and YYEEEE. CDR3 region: CASSSGQAGNTIYF. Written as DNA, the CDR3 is TGTGCCAGCAGCAGTGGCCAGGCAGGAAACACCATATATTTT. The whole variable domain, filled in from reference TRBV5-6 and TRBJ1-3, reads DAGVTQSPTHLIKTRGQQVTLRCSPKSGHDTVSWYQQALGQGPQFIFQYYEEEERQRGNFPDRFSGHQFPNYSSELNVNALLLGDSALYLCASSSGQAGNTIYFGEGSWLTVV.

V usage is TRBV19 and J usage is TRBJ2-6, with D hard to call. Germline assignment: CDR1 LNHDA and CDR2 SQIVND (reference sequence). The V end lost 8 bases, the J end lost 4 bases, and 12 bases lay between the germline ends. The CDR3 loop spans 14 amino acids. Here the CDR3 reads CASLSLSGANVLTF. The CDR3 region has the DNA TGTGCCAGTTTATCCCTTTCCGGGGCCAACGTCCTGACTTTC.

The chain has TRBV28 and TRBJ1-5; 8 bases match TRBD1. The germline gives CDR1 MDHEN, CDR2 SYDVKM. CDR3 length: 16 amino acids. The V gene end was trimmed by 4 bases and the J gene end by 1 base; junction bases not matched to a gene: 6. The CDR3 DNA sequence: TGTGCCAGCAGTTCCACCGACAGGGGCAGCAATCAGCCCCAGCATTTT. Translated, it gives CASSSTDRGSNQPQHF.

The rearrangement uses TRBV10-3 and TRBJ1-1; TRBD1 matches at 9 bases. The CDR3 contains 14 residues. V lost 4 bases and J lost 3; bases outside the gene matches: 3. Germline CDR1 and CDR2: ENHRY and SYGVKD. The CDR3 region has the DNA TGTGCCATCAGTGGGGACAGGGAATACACTGAAGCTTTCTTT. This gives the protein CAISGDREYTEAFF.

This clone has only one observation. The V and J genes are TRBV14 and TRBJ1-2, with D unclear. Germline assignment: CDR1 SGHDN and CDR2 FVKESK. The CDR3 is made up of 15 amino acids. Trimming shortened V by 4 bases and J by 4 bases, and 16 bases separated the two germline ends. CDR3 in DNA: TGTGCCAGCAGCCCAGGATCAAAGGTAAGCTATGGCTACACCTTC. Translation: CASSPGSKVSYGYTF.

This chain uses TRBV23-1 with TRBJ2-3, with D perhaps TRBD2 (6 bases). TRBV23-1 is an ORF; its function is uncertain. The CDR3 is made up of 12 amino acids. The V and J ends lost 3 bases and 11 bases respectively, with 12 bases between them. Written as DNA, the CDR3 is TGCGCCAGCAGTCACTACGTGGGGGGGCAGTATTTT. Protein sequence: CASSHYVGGQYF.

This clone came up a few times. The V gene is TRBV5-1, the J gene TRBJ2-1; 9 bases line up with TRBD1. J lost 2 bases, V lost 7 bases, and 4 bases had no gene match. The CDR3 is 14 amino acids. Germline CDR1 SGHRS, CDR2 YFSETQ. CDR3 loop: CASYRDRAYNEQFF. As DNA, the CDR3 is TGCGCCAGCTATCGGGACAGGGCCTACAATGAGCAGTTCTTC. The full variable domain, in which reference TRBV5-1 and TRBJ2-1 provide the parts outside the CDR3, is KAGVTQTPRYLIKTRGQQVTLSCSPISGHRSVSWYQQTPGQGLQFLFEYFSETQRNKGNFPGRFSGRQFSNSRSEMNVSTLELGDSALYLCASYRDRAYNEQFFGPGTRLTVL.

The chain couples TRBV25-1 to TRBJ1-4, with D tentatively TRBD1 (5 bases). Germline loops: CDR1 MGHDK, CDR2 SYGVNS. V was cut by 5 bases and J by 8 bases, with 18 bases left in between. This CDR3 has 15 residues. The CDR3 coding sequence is TGTGCCAGCAGTCATCGGGGGAGGTTAGAGGAAAAACTGTTTTTT. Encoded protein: CASSHRGRLEEKLFF.

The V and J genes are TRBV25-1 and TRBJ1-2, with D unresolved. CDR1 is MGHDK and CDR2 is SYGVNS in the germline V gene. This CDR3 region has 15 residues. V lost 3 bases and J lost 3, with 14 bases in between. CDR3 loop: CASSDKGGWDYGYTF. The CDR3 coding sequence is TGTGCCAGCAGTGATAAGGGAGGGTGGGACTATGGCTACACCTTC.

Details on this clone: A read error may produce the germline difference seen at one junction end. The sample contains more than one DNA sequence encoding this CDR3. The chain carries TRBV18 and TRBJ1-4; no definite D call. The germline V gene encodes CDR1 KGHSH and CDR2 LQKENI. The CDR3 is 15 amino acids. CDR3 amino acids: CASSPTRATNEKLFF. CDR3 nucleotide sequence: TGCGCCAGCTCACCCACCCGGGCAACTAATGAAAAACTGTTTTTT. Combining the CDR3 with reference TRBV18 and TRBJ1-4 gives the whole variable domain NAGVMQNPRHLVRRRGQEARLRCSPMKGHSHVYWYRQLPEEGLKFMVYLQKENIIDESGMPKERFSAEFPKEGPSILRIQQVVRGDSAAYFCASSPTRATNEKLFFGSGTQLSVL.

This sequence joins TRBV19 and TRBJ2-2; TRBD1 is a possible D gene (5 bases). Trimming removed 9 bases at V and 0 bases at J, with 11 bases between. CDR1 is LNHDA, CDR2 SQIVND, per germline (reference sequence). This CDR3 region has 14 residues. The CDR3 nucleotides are TGTGCCAGCTTAGGACAATCGAACACCGGGGAGCTGTTTTTT. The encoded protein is CASLGQSNTGELFF.

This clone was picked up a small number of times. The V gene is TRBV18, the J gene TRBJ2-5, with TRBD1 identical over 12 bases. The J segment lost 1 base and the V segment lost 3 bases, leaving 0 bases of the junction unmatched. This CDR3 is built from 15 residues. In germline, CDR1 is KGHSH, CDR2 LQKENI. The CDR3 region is CASSPGQGAQETQYF. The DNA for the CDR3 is TGTGCCAGCTCACCGGGACAGGGGGCCCAAGAGACCCAGTACTTC. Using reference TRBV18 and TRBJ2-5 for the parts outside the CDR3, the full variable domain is NAGVMQNPRHLVRRRGQEARLRCSPMKGHSHVYWYRQLPEEGLKFMVYLQKENIIDESGMPKERFSAEFPKEGPSILRIQQVVRGDSAAYFCASSPGQGAQETQYFGPGTRLLVL.

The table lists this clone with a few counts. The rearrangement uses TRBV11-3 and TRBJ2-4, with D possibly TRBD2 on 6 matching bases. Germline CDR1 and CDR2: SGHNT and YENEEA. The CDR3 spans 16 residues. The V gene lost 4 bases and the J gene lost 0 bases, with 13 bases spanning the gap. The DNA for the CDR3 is TGTGCCAGCAGCTCGGGAGACCTAATAGCCAAAAACATTCAGTACTTC. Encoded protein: CASSSGDLIAKNIQYF.

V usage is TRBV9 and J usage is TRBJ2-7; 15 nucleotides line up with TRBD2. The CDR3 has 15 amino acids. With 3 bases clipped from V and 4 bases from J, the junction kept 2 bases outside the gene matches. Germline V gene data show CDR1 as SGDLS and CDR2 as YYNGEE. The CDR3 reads CASSAGTSGRYEQYF. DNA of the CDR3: TGTGCCAGCAGCGCAGGGACTAGCGGGAGGTACGAGCAGTACTTC.

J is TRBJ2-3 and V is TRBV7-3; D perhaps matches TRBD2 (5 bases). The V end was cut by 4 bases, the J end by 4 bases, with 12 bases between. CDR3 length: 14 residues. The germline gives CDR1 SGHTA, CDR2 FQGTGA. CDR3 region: CASSSSPPPDTQYF. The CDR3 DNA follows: TGTGCCAGCAGCTCTAGCCCTCCCCCAGATACGCAGTATTTT.

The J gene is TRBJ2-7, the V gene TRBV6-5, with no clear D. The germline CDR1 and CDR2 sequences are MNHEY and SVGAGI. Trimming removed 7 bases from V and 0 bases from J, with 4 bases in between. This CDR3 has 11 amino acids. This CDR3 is CASTNSYEQYF. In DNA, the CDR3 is TGTGCCAGCACAAACTCCTACGAGCAGTACTTC.

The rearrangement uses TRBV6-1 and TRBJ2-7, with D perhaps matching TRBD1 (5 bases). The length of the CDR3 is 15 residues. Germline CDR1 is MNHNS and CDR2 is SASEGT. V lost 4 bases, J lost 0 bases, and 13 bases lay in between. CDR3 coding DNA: TGTGCCAGCAGTGTTCCCAGTCAGGGCTCCTACGAGCAGTACTTC. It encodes CASSVPSQGSYEQYF.

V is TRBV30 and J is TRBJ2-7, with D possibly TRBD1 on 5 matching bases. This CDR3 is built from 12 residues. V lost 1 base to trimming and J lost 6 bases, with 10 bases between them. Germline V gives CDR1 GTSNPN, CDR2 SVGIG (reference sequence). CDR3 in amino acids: CAWSEDTFEQYF. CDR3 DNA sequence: TGTGCCTGGAGTGAGGACACTTTCGAGCAGTACTTC. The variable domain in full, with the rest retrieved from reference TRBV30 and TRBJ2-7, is SQTIHQWPATLVQPVGSPLSLECTVEGTSNPNLYWYRQAAGRGLQLLFYSVGIGQISSEVPQNLSASRPQDRQFILSSKKLLLSDSGFYLCAWSEDTFEQYFGPGTRLTVT.

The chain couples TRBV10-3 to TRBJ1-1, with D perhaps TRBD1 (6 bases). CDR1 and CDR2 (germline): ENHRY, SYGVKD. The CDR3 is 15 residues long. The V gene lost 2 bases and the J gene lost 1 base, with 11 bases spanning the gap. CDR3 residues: CAISEGETGNTEAFF. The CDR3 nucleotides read TGTGCCATCAGTGAGGGAGAGACAGGGAACACTGAAGCTTTCTTT.

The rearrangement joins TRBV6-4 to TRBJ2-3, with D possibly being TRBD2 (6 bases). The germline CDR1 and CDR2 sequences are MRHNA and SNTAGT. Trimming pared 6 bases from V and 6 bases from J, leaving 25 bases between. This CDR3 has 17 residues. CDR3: CASRGWDSSRVPDTQYF. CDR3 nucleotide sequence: TGTGCCAGCAGGGGGTGGGACTCCAGTCGGGTCCCCGATACGCAGTATTTT.

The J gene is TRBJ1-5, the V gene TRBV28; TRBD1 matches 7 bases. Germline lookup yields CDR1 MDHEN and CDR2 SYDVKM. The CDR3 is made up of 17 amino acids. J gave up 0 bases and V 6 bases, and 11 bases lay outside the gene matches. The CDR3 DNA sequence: TGTGCCAGCAGACAAAGGGACAGAGCTTATAGCAATCAGCCCCAGCATTTT. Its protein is CASRQRDRAYSNQPQHF.

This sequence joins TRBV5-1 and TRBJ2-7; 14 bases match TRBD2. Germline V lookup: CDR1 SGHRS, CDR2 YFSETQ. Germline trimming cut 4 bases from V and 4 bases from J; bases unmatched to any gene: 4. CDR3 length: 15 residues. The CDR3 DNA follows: TGCGCCAGCAGCGCCGGACTAGCGGGGGGTTACGAGCAGTACTTC. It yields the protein CASSAGLAGGYEQYF.